The 32 T cell receptor beta chains below come from one sample, sequenced in a study of blood T cell repertoires in COVID-19 (dated by TCRdb to between 2020 and 2021). Library construction relied on the immunoSEQ multiplex PCR assay. TCRdb stores this immuneACCESS table with in-frame sequences only. Part of the clones is absent; in the studies checked, under half of the shortfall reflects unresolved V genes, and no reason is known for the rest. The sample contains hundreds of thousands of clones, 88% of them found a single time. The top ten clonotypes cover around 15% of the sample. Sequenced input: PBMCs or T cells enriched from blood (not recorded which). The receptors were gathered from a woman in her forties or fifties with acute COVID-19.

The J gene is TRBJ1-1, the V gene TRBV24-1; the D gene is possibly TRBD1 (6 bases). CDR3 length: 13 residues. The V gene lost 8 bases and the J gene lost 3 bases, with 12 bases spanning the gap. Looked up from germline, CDR1 is KGHDR and CDR2 is SFDVKD. The CDR3, as DNA: TGTGCCACCACAAATCAGGGGTACACTGAAGCTTTCTTT. It translates to CATTNQGYTEAFF.

This chain joins TRBV29-1 and TRBJ2-2, with D perhaps matching TRBD2 (5 bases). The germline gives CDR1 SQVTM, CDR2 ANQGSEA. Deletions cut 6 bases from V and 0 bases from J, with 8 bases between. This CDR3 is built from 13 residues. As DNA, the CDR3 is TGCAGCGTAGGACTCGCGAACACCGGGGAGCTGTTTTTT. Its protein product is CSVGLANTGELFF.

The rearrangement joins TRBV6-2 or TRBV6-3 to TRBJ1-4; no definite D call. There are 15 residues in the CDR3. The V and J ends lost 4 bases and 8 bases respectively, with 17 bases between them. Germline V gene data show CDR1 as MNHEY and CDR2 as SVGEGT. The CDR3 loop reads CASSLYSGTVEKLFF. Here the CDR3 DNA reads TGTGCCAGCAGTTTATATTCGGGAACGGTAGAAAAACTGTTTTTT.

This sequence joins TRBV7-8 and TRBJ1-2; 11 bases line up with TRBD1. Looked up from germline, CDR1 is SGHVS and CDR2 is FQNEAQ. The J segment lost 6 bases and the V segment lost 3 bases, leaving 3 bases of the junction unmatched. This CDR3 has 14 amino acids. The CDR3 sequence is CASSFRTGGNGYTF. The CDR3, as DNA: TGTGCCAGCAGCTTCCGGACAGGGGGCAATGGCTACACCTTC.

The gene calls are TRBV13 and TRBJ2-7; 8 bases agree with TRBD1. The CDR3 contains 16 residues. From germline, CDR1 is PRHDT and CDR2 FYEKMQ (reference sequence). V shed 5 bases and J 3 bases; nucleotides not matched to a gene: 12. The CDR3 region has the DNA TGTGCCAGCAGCCTCGCTGGACAGGGCGTCCTCTACGAGCAGTACTTC. The encoded protein is CASSLAGQGVLYEQYF.

This rearrangement joins TRBV30 to TRBJ1-5, with a possible D match to TRBD1 (6 bases). Germline values: CDR1 GTSNPN, CDR2 SVGIG (reference sequence). With 3 bases removed from V and 3 bases from J, the gap between germline ends came to 15 bases. The CDR3 loop spans 15 amino acids. The CDR3 loop is CAWSTGQTVNQPQHF. As DNA, the CDR3 is TGTGCCTGGAGCACAGGACAGACAGTCAATCAGCCCCAGCATTTT.

The chain links TRBV27 to TRBJ2-1; 12 nucleotides align to TRBD2. Germline assignment: CDR1 MNHEY and CDR2 SMNVEV (reference sequence). After removal of 4 bases from V and 2 bases from J, the junction contained 6 bases not matched to a gene. The CDR3 runs to 17 residues. This chain's CDR3 is CASSSTSGRRAYNEQFF. DNA of the CDR3: TGTGCCAGCAGTTCCACTAGCGGGAGGAGGGCCTACAATGAGCAGTTCTTC.

The chain is built from TRBV6-6 and TRBJ1-1; D gene uncertain. The germline V and J ends were trimmed by 4 bases and 4 bases, with 16 bases remaining between them. This CDR3 contains 15 residues. Germline lookup yields CDR1 MNHNY and CDR2 SVGAGI (reference sequence). CDR3 DNA: TGTGCCAGCAGTTTCGATCGGGGATGGAGCACTGAAGCTTTCTTT. It encodes CASSFDRGWSTEAFF.

This clone has just one count. The chain combines TRBV6-5 with TRBJ2-1; TRBD2 is a possible D gene (6 bases). Trimming took off 2 bases at V and 3 bases at J, with 11 bases between the two ends. The CDR3 runs 15 residues. Germline V CDR1 and CDR2: MNHEY, SVGAGI. The CDR3 reads CASSYGPGVYNEQFF. The CDR3 DNA is TGTGCCAGCAGTTACGGTCCGGGAGTCTACAATGAGCAGTTCTTC.

The rearrangement joins TRBV7-8 to TRBJ2-2; TRBD2 agrees at 8 bases. Germline-derived CDR1 and CDR2 are SGHVS and FQNEAQ. The CDR3 runs to 16 residues. V was clipped by 1 base and J by 6 bases; unmatched bases: 7. The CDR3 DNA sequence: TGTGCCAGCAGCTTAGATCAGCGGGAGACCCCCGGGGAGCTGTTTTTT. Amino acid sequence: CASSLDQRETPGELFF.

The gene calls are TRBV3-1 (or the pseudogene TRBV3-2) and TRBJ1-1, with D possibly matching TRBD1 (6 bases). Germline V gene lookup returns CDR1 LGHDT and CDR2 YNNKEL (reference sequence). The CDR3 runs 13 residues. The V end lost 4 bases, the J end lost 9 bases, and 15 bases lay between the germline ends. The CDR3 loop is CASSPIGGVKAFF. CDR3 DNA: TGTGCCAGCAGCCCAATAGGGGGGGTCAAAGCTTTCTTT.

This clone was observed once. The V call is TRBV7-2, the J call TRBJ2-7; D remains ambiguous. Germline V lookup: CDR1 SGHTA, CDR2 FQGNSA. The CDR3 covers 10 residues. The V gene lost 8 bases and the J gene lost 4 bases, with 6 bases spanning the gap. The CDR3 loop reads CASVVYEQYF. The DNA for the CDR3 is TGTGCCAGCGTCGTATACGAGCAGTACTTC.

The chain joins TRBV19 to TRBJ1-1; TRBD1 might be the D (5 bases). The germline V gene has CDR1 LNHDA and CDR2 SQIVND (reference sequence). V was cut by 10 bases and J by 3 bases, with 9 bases left in between. This CDR3 has 11 residues. The DNA for the CDR3 is TGTGCCACCACAGGACACACTGAAGCTTTCTTT. Translation: CATTGHTEAFF.

V gene TRBV3-1 (or the pseudogene TRBV3-2) combines with J gene TRBJ1-5, with TRBD1 matching 11 bases. With V trimmed by 4 bases and J by 7 bases, 3 bases remained unmatched. The CDR3 has 14 residues. Germline CDR1 is LGHDT and CDR2 is YNNKEL (reference sequence). CDR3 residues: CASSRGQGGQPQHF. The CDR3 DNA reads TGTGCCAGCAGCCGGGGACAGGGGGGGCAGCCCCAGCATTTT.

This chain connects TRBV4-3 to TRBJ1-3; TRBD1 matches at 7 bases. The CDR3 has 18 amino acids. Germline V CDR1 and CDR2: LGHNA, YSLEER. With V trimmed by 4 bases and J by 0 bases, 12 bases remained unmatched. This CDR3 is CASSPKPGQPASGNTIYF. For the CDR3, the DNA is TGCGCCAGCAGCCCCAAACCGGGACAGCCGGCCTCTGGAAACACCATATATTTT.

The V and J genes are TRBV10-2 and TRBJ2-7; 7 bases fit TRBD1. V shed 3 bases and J 2 bases; nucleotides not matched to a gene: 7. The CDR3 loop spans 15 amino acids. Per germline, CDR1 WSHSY and CDR2 SAAADI. The CDR3 loop is CASSDLGQLTYEQYF. The DNA for the CDR3 is TGCGCCAGCAGTGACCTGGGACAGCTAACCTACGAGCAGTACTTC.

In its sample, this clone was seen many times. Other DNA sequences in this sample translate to the same CDR3. This chain uses TRBV28 with TRBJ1-6; 9 nucleotides agree with TRBD1. This CDR3 comprises 14 residues. With V trimmed by 7 bases and J by 9 bases, 7 bases remained unmatched. The germline V gene encodes CDR1 MDHEN and CDR2 SYDVKM. For the CDR3, the DNA is TGTGCCAGCAAGCCGGGACAGGGCGGTTCACCCCTCCACTTT. Its protein is CASKPGQGGSPLHF.

This chain's CDR3 is CASPDGGSETDTQYF. CDR3 nucleotide sequence: TGTGCCAGCCCTGACGGAGGGAGTGAGACAGATACGCAGTATTTT. This chain connects TRBV21-1 to TRBJ2-3; the listed D gene, TRBD2, was not tested against the DNA. TRBV21-1 is marked as a pseudogene. This CDR3 comprises 15 residues.

As regards this clone: The sample has other DNA sequences that encode this CDR3 too. In nucleotides, the CDR3 is TGTGCCAGCTCACCAGGGCAGGACACTGAAGCTTTCTTT. This gives the protein CASSPGQDTEAFF. J is TRBJ1-1 and V is TRBV18; D gene uncertain. The germline V and J ends were trimmed by 2 bases and 3 bases, with 7 bases remaining between them. There are 13 residues in the CDR3. Germline CDR1 reads KGHSH; CDR2 reads LQKENI.

The chain couples TRBV5-4 to TRBJ2-3; TRBD1 agrees at 7 bases. From germline, CDR1 is SGHNT and CDR2 YYREEE (reference sequence). The CDR3 consists of 14 residues. J gave up 6 bases and V 6 bases, and 10 bases lay outside the gene matches. The CDR3 bases are TGTGCCAGCACCAGCCAGGGGGTGACGGATACGCAGTATTTT. Residues: CASTSQGVTDTQYF.

The V call is TRBV5-5, the J call TRBJ1-5; TRBD1 agrees at 8 bases. Germline assignment: CDR1 SGHKS and CDR2 YYEKEE (reference sequence). The CDR3 is 14 residues long. V was clipped by 4 bases and J by 7 bases; unmatched bases: 7. The CDR3 DNA sequence: TGTGCCAGCAGCCATACAGGGGGGAAACAGCCCCAGCATTTT. Its translation is CASSHTGGKQPQHF.

This chain joins TRBV5-1 and TRBJ2-3; TRBD1 matches 12 bases. The junction had 8 bases not matched to a gene; V was cut back by 3 bases and J by 0 bases. The germline CDR1 and CDR2 sequences are SGHRS and YFSETQ. The CDR3 is 18 residues long. The CDR3 DNA reads TGCGCCAGCAGCTGGCCGGGACAGGGGGCTTGGAGCACAGATACGCAGTATTTT. Translated: CASSWPGQGAWSTDTQYF.

V is TRBV3-1 (or the pseudogene TRBV3-2) and J is TRBJ1-1; TRBD1 matches at 8 bases. The CDR3 contains 14 residues. Looked up from germline, CDR1 is LGHDT and CDR2 is YNNKEL (reference sequence). The V and J ends lost 4 bases and 3 bases, in that order; junction bases with no gene match: 4. The CDR3, as DNA: TGTGCCAGCAGCCCAACGGGACAGGACACTGAAGCTTTCTTT. Residues: CASSPTGQDTEAFF.

V and J are TRBV5-1 and TRBJ1-2; tentative D call: TRBD1 (6 bases). Trimming removed 4 bases at V and 8 bases at J, with 21 bases between. Per the germline V gene, CDR1 is SGHRS and CDR2 is YFSETQ. CDR3 length: 15 amino acids. CDR3 amino acids: CASSINDRKGEGYTF. CDR3 bases: TGCGCCAGCAGCATAAACGACAGGAAAGGGGAAGGCTACACCTTC.

The genes are TRBV18 and TRBJ1-3, with D tentatively TRBD1 (6 bases). The V and J ends lost 3 bases and 3 bases respectively, with 12 bases between them. Germline V CDR1 and CDR2: KGHSH, LQKENI. The CDR3 consists of 15 residues. CDR3 DNA: TGTGCCAGCTCACCCCCCGAGGGGGTTGGAAACACCATATATTTT. This codes for CASSPPEGVGNTIYF.

V usage is TRBV7-2 and J usage is TRBJ1-3; D is unresolved. V was pared by 1 base and J by 8 bases, with 9 bases between. Germline-derived CDR1 and CDR2 are SGHTA and FQGNSA. CDR3 length: 13 residues. CDR3 residues: CASSLDVGDTIYF. Here the CDR3 DNA reads TGTGCCAGCAGCTTAGACGTCGGTGACACCATATATTTT.

The chain combines TRBV19 with TRBJ1-2; TRBD1 matches 8 bases. The germline V gene has CDR1 LNHDA and CDR2 SQIVND (reference sequence). CDR3 length: 13 amino acids. After removal of 6 bases from V and 4 bases from J, the junction contained 4 bases not matched to a gene. The CDR3 protein is CASRQDRVYGYTF. For the CDR3, the DNA is TGTGCCAGTAGACAGGACAGGGTCTATGGCTACACCTTC.

V is TRBV20-1 and J is TRBJ2-1; D call uncertain. The CDR3 has 10 residues. The V and J ends lost 6 bases and 5 bases respectively, with 5 bases between them. Germline CDR1 reads DFQATT; CDR2 reads SNEGSKA (reference sequence). The CDR3 loop is CSAEDNEQFF. The CDR3, as DNA: TGCAGTGCCGAGGACAATGAGCAGTTCTTC.

This chain links TRBV11-2 with TRBJ1-4; TRBD1 matches at 9 bases. The germline CDR1 and CDR2 sequences are SGHAT and FQNNGV. This CDR3 is built from 18 residues. V gave up 6 bases and J gave up 4 bases; unmatched junction bases: 15. CDR3 loop: CASSRGQGRIKDNEKLFF. Written as DNA, the CDR3 is TGTGCCAGCAGTAGGGGACAGGGTCGGATTAAGGATAATGAAAAACTGTTTTTT.

The rearrangement uses TRBV5-1 and TRBJ1-2; 9 nucleotides agree with TRBD1. The germline V gene encodes CDR1 SGHRS and CDR2 YFSETQ. CDR3 size: 14 residues. After removal of 7 bases from V and 4 bases from J, the junction contained 8 bases not matched to a gene. CDR3 coding DNA: TGCGCCAGCGCCTTTGGGACAGGGATCTATGGCTACACCTTC. This sequence encodes CASAFGTGIYGYTF. The full variable domain, with the rest looked up from reference TRBV5-1 and TRBJ1-2, is KAGVTQTPRYLIKTRGQQVTLSCSPISGHRSVSWYQQTPGQGLQFLFEYFSETQRNKGNFPGRFSGRQFSNSRSEMNVSTLELGDSALYLCASAFGTGIYGYTFGSGTRLTVV.

This chain connects TRBV7-9 to TRBJ1-1, with 10 bases matching TRBD1. V lost 5 bases and J lost 4; bases outside the gene matches: 4. Per the germline V gene, CDR1 is SEHNR and CDR2 is FQNEAQ (reference sequence). The CDR3 spans 14 residues. The CDR3 coding sequence is TGTGCCAGCAGCCCGGGACAGGGGACCACTGAAGCTTTCTTT. Protein sequence: CASSPGQGTTEAFF.

This chain connects TRBV15 to TRBJ2-2; 8 positions match TRBD1. The trim removed 11 bases at V and 7 bases at J, leaving 6 bases unmatched. The V gene's germline CDR1 is LNHNV and CDR2 YYDKDF (reference sequence). CDR3 length: 12 residues. CDR3 protein: CAADRGGGELFF. The DNA for the CDR3 is TGTGCCGCAGACAGGGGAGGCGGGGAGCTGTTTTTT. The full variable domain, in which reference TRBV15 and TRBJ2-2 provide the parts outside the CDR3, is DAMVIQNPRYQVTQFGKPVTLSCSQTLNHNVMYWYQQKSSQAPKLLFHYYDKDFNNEADTPDNFQSRRPNTSFCFLDIRSPGLGDTAMYLCAADRGGGELFFGEGSRLTVL.